The rows below give T cell receptor beta chains drawn from one sample of a study of graft-versus-host responses after intestinal transplantation. Some clones are missing from TCRdb's copy, which holds only in-frame ones; the method was immunoSEQ multiplex PCR. The sample holds nearly 100,000 clones, about nine tenths seen once. Sequences were derived from PBMCs, sampled about 440 days after intestinal transplant. The receptors come from a human patient who received an intestinal transplant, so some T cells may come from the graft donor. Each CDR3 is given with its conserved first and last residue. The D gene is left open where the match is weak. Clone size appears in some rows only: once, few, many, or a class for an expanded clone.

cdr3_aa: CASTSTGGYGEQYF; cdr3_nt: TGTGCCAGCACCTCGACAGGGGGATATGGCGAGCAGTACTTC; clone_size: NA; j_call: TRBJ2-7; v_call: TRBV6-5; d_call: TRBD1
cdr3_aa: CASSELAGANEQFF; cdr3_nt: TGTGCCAGCAGTGAGCTAGCGGGGGCCAATGAGCAGTTCTTC; clone_size: NA; j_call: TRBJ2-1; v_call: TRBV6-4; d_call: TRBD2
cdr3_aa: CASSGREPQHF; cdr3_nt: TGTGCCAGCAGTGGCAGGGAGCCCCAGCATTTT; clone_size: NA; j_call: TRBJ1-5; v_call: TRBV6-6; d_call: NA
cdr3_aa: CASTSGTGDQPQHF; cdr3_nt: TGTGCCAGCACCTCGGGGACAGGGGATCAGCCCCAGCATTTT; clone_size: once; j_call: TRBJ1-5; v_call: TRBV27; d_call: TRBD1
cdr3_aa: CASSLTANEQYF; cdr3_nt: TGTGCCAGCAGCTTAACGGCTAACGAGCAGTACTTC; clone_size: NA; j_call: TRBJ2-7; v_call: TRBV11-2; d_call: NA
cdr3_aa: CASSLGNRLDQETQYF; cdr3_nt: TGCGCCAGCAGCTTGGGTAACAGGCTCGACCAAGAGACCCAGTACTTC; clone_size: NA; j_call: TRBJ2-5; v_call: TRBV5-1; d_call: NA
cdr3_aa: CASSPQGGPTGGYTF; cdr3_nt: TGTGCCAGCTCACCCCAAGGGGGCCCAACAGGGGGCTACACCTTC; clone_size: NA; j_call: TRBJ1-2; v_call: TRBV18; d_call: TRBD1
cdr3_aa: CASSSNSYEQYF; cdr3_nt: TGTGCCAGCAGCTCTAACTCCTACGAGCAGTACTTC; clone_size: NA; j_call: TRBJ2-7; v_call: TRBV5-6; d_call: NA
cdr3_aa: CASSLGDSRYNEQFF; cdr3_nt: TGTGCCAGCAGCTTAGGGGACAGTAGGTACAATGAGCAGTTCTTC; clone_size: NA; j_call: TRBJ2-1; v_call: TRBV7-6; d_call: TRBD1
cdr3_aa: CASTPEWRGTEAFF; cdr3_nt: TGTGCCAGCACCCCTGAGTGGAGGGGAACTGAAGCTTTCTTT; clone_size: NA; j_call: TRBJ1-1; v_call: TRBV13; d_call: NA
cdr3_aa: CASSTTTRTGSNYGYTF; cdr3_nt: TGTGCCAGCAGCACAACGACCCGGACAGGGTCTAACTATGGCTACACCTTC; clone_size: NA; j_call: TRBJ1-2; v_call: TRBV13; d_call: TRBD1
cdr3_aa: CASSLGGQETQYF; cdr3_nt: TGCGCCAGCAGCTTGGGGGGACAAGAGACCCAGTACTTC; clone_size: once; j_call: TRBJ2-5; v_call: TRBV5-1; d_call: NA
cdr3_aa: CASRAGGSYNEQFF; cdr3_nt: TGTGCCAGTCGGGCGGGGGGTTCCTACAATGAGCAGTTCTTC; clone_size: NA; j_call: TRBJ2-1; v_call: TRBV6-6; d_call: TRBD2
cdr3_aa: CASSPRLGSYNEQFF; cdr3_nt: TGCGCCAGCAGCCCTCGACTAGGTTCCTACAATGAGCAGTTCTTC; clone_size: NA; j_call: TRBJ2-1; v_call: TRBV5-1; d_call: NA
cdr3_aa: CASSQDPGLGWAFF; cdr3_nt: TGTGCCAGCAGCCAAGACCCAGGCCTCGGATGGGCTTTCTTT; clone_size: NA; j_call: TRBJ1-1; v_call: TRBV14; d_call: NA
cdr3_aa: CASTIGGVAQPQHF; cdr3_nt: TGTGCCAGCACAATCGGGGGAGTGGCTCAGCCCCAGCATTTT; clone_size: NA; j_call: TRBJ1-5; v_call: TRBV2; d_call: NA
cdr3_aa: CASSQEGWNEQYF; cdr3_nt: TGCGCCAGCAGCCAAGAAGGGTGGAACGAGCAGTACTTC; clone_size: NA; j_call: TRBJ2-7; v_call: TRBV4-1; d_call: NA
cdr3_aa: CASSADRGTYGYTF; cdr3_nt: TGTGCCAGCAGCGCAGACAGGGGCACCTATGGCTACACCTTC; clone_size: once; j_call: TRBJ1-2; v_call: TRBV7-8; d_call: TRBD1
cdr3_aa: CASSYSIQGNTEAFF; cdr3_nt: TGTGCCAGCAGTTACTCGATCCAGGGGAACACTGAAGCTTTCTTT; clone_size: NA; j_call: TRBJ1-1; v_call: TRBV6-5; d_call: NA
cdr3_aa: CASSDGDGYGYTF; cdr3_nt: TGTGCCAGCAGTGATGGGGACGGCTATGGCTACACCTTC; clone_size: NA; j_call: TRBJ1-2; v_call: TRBV2; d_call: NA
cdr3_aa: CASSVGYGQQDLYGYTF; cdr3_nt: TGTGCCAGCAGCGTAGGTTACGGGCAGCAAGACCTATATGGCTACACCTTC; clone_size: once; j_call: TRBJ1-2; v_call: TRBV9; d_call: NA
cdr3_aa: CASSDWNTEAFF; cdr3_nt: TGTGCCAGCAGTGATTGGAACACTGAAGCTTTCTTT; clone_size: NA; j_call: TRBJ1-1; v_call: TRBV25-1; d_call: NA
cdr3_aa: CASSQAPPGTGMSYEQYF; cdr3_nt: TGCGCCAGCAGCCAAGCCCCGCCCGGGACAGGGATGTCCTACGAGCAGTACTTC; clone_size: once; j_call: TRBJ2-7; v_call: TRBV4-1; d_call: TRBD1
cdr3_aa: CASSLWGRETQYF; cdr3_nt: TGTGCCAGCAGCTTATGGGGGCGCGAGACCCAGTACTTC; clone_size: NA; j_call: TRBJ2-5; v_call: TRBV11-2; d_call: NA
cdr3_aa: CASSEDTSGANVLTF; cdr3_nt: TGTGCCAGCAGTGAAGACACCTCTGGGGCCAACGTCCTGACTTTC; clone_size: NA; j_call: TRBJ2-6; v_call: TRBV6-4; d_call: NA
cdr3_aa: CASSTIAGGSYEQYF; cdr3_nt: TGTGCCAGTAGTACCATAGCGGGGGGGAGCTACGAGCAGTACTTC; clone_size: NA; j_call: TRBJ2-7; v_call: TRBV19; d_call: TRBD2
cdr3_aa: CASSLWGASWGLYEQYF; cdr3_nt: TGTGCCAGCAGCTTGTGGGGGGCCTCCTGGGGATTATACGAGCAGTACTTC; clone_size: few; j_call: TRBJ2-7; v_call: TRBV5-6; d_call: NA
cdr3_aa: CASVSGGVYEQYF; cdr3_nt: TGTGCCAGCGTTAGCGGGGGTGTTTACGAGCAGTACTTC; clone_size: few; j_call: TRBJ2-7; v_call: TRBV6-6; d_call: TRBD2
cdr3_aa: CASSLNSGETQYF; cdr3_nt: TGCGCCAGCAGCTTGAATAGCGGAGAGACCCAGTACTTC; clone_size: NA; j_call: TRBJ2-5; v_call: TRBV5-1; d_call: NA
cdr3_aa: CASSQEQGNYGYTF; cdr3_nt: TGTGCCAGTAGTCAGGAACAGGGTAACTATGGCTACACCTTC; clone_size: NA; j_call: TRBJ1-2; v_call: TRBV19; d_call: NA